This T cell receptor beta chain emerged from a study of T cell changes during pregnancy in multiple sclerosis. The assay was immunoSEQ multiplex PCR, and TCRdb's table has in-frame clones only and misses some. The table records about 17,000 clones, roughly 86% of them present only once. The CDR3 sequence is 15 residues long. Per germline, CDR1 MNHNS and CDR2 SASEGT. The V end was cut by 2 bases, the J end by 0 bases, with 9 bases between. The material was CD8+ T cells from peripheral blood mononuclear cells, obtained after pregnancy. The genes are TRBV6-1 and TRBJ2-3, with D possibly being TRBD2 (5 bases). The receptor was isolated from a female donor in good health, enrolled as a control in a pregnancy study. CDR3 in DNA: TGTGCCAGCAGTGAACACCCGGGGAGCACAGATACGCAGTATTTT. It encodes CASSEHPGSTDTQYF.